This is a list of T cell receptor beta chains from one sample in a study of shared clonotypes between healthy human individuals. Produced via immunoSEQ multiplex PCR; TCRdb's table is partial and in-frame only. The profile shows approximately 740,000 clones, nearly 95% of them singletons. The sample was naive CD8+ T cells sorted from blood. The receptors stem from a man aged 25-45 years in good health. Each CDR3 is given with its conserved first and last residue. D genes are given only for firm matches. Only part of the rows carry a size: once, few, many, or a class if the clone is expanded.

clone size	V gene	D gene	CDR3 length	J gene	CDR3 DNA	CDR3 protein
NA	TRBV28	TRBD2	15	TRBJ2-3	TGTGCCAGCAGTTTATGGCGGGGGAGTGCAGATACGCAGTATTTT	CASSLWRGSADTQYF
NA	TRBV4-3	TRBD2	15	TRBJ2-7	TGCGCCAGCAGCCAAGAAGCTAGCGGAACCTACGAGCAGTACTTC	CASSQEASGTYEQYF
NA	TRBV27	TRBD2	16	TRBJ2-1	TGTGCCAGCAGTGAGGCCGGGACTAGCGTCTACAATGAGCAGTTCTTC	CASSEAGTSVYNEQFF
NA	TRBV2	NA	17	TRBJ2-7	TGTGCCAGCAGTTTGGCGTTCGGGACAACTAAATCCTACGAGCAGTACTTC	CASSLAFGTTKSYEQYF
few	TRBV5-1	NA	15	TRBJ1-5	TGCGCCAGCAGCTGGGTAGGGGCAGACAATCAGCCCCAGCATTTT	CASSWVGADNQPQHF
NA	TRBV4-1	NA	15	TRBJ1-5	TGCGCCAGCAGCCAAGGCGCAGGAAACAATCAGCCCCAGCATTTT	CASSQGAGNNQPQHF
NA	TRBV15	NA	16	TRBJ2-1	TGTGCCACCAGCAGCGCCGCCGGTTCTAGGGACAATGAGCAGTTCTTC	CATSSAAGSRDNEQFF
NA	TRBV18	TRBD1	14	TRBJ2-7	TGTGCCAGCTCACCATGGGACAGCCCCTACGAGCAGTACTTC	CASSPWDSPYEQYF
NA	TRBV29-1	NA	15	TRBJ2-1	TGCAGCGTTGAAGTCGGTGGAGGTGAGGACAATGAGCAGTTCTTC	CSVEVGGGEDNEQFF
NA	TRBV5-1	NA	14	TRBJ2-7	TGCGCCAGCAGCTGGGCAGGGGAAGGCTACGAGCAGTACTTC	CASSWAGEGYEQYF
once	TRBV9	TRBD2	17	TRBJ2-4	TGTGCCAGCAGCCCGGGACTAGCGGGAGGGATCGGAAACATTCAGTACTTC	CASSPGLAGGIGNIQYF
NA	TRBV19	NA	15	TRBJ2-7	TGTGCCAGTAGTAGGGACAAGGGTCCTTCCTACGAGCAGTACTTC	CASSRDKGPSYEQYF
NA	TRBV4-1	NA	17	TRBJ2-7	TGCGCCAGCAGCCAGGGCCCTACTAGCTGGAGCTCCTACGAGCAGTACTTC	CASSQGPTSWSSYEQYF
NA	TRBV29-1	NA	8	TRBJ1-1	TGCAGCGCTGAACAAGCTTTCTTT	CSAEQAFF
NA	TRBV4-1	NA	14	TRBJ2-7	TGCGCCAGCAGCCAGCGGCTAGCATCCTACGAGCAGTACTTC	CASSQRLASYEQYF
NA	TRBV27	TRBD1	16	TRBJ2-4	TGTGCCAGCAGTCCCGGGACAGGCCTAGCCAAAAACATTCAGTACTTC	CASSPGTGLAKNIQYF
NA	TRBV11-2	NA	15	TRBJ2-7	TGTGCCAGCAGCTTAAGATCGGGAGAAGCCTACGAGCAGTACTTC	CASSLRSGEAYEQYF
NA	TRBV4-2	NA	15	TRBJ1-2	TGTGCCAGCAGCCAAGACTACAGTGAGAACTATGGCTACACCTTC	CASSQDYSENYGYTF
NA	TRBV6-1	NA	15	TRBJ2-7	TGTGCCAGCAGTGAAATGACTTTTAGCTCCTACGAGCAGTACTTC	CASSEMTFSSYEQYF
NA	TRBV27	NA	13	TRBJ1-4	TGTGCCAGCCGGGCCCGGGGAGGCGAAAAACTGTTTTTT	CASRARGGEKLFF
NA	TRBV7-9	NA	15	TRBJ2-7	TGTGCCAGCAGCGCTGACAGCTATAGCTCCTACGAGCAGTACTTC	CASSADSYSSYEQYF
few	TRBV11-2	NA	14	TRBJ2-7	TGTGCCAGCAGCTTATTAACGGGTGCAGACGAGCAGTACTTC	CASSLLTGADEQYF
NA	TRBV27	NA	14	TRBJ2-7	TGTGCCAGCAGTTTTTCCAGCGGAGCCTACGAGCAGTACTTC	CASSFSSGAYEQYF
NA	TRBV7-9	NA	11	TRBJ2-7	TGTGCCAGCCAAAGGGGCTACGAGCAGTACTTC	CASQRGYEQYF
NA	TRBV12-5	NA	13	TRBJ2-7	TGTGCTAGTGGTCCAGGGGATACCTACGAGCAGTACTTC	CASGPGDTYEQYF
NA	TRBV27	NA	15	TRBJ2-1	TGTGCCAGCAGTTTCCCAAGAAGCTCCTACAATGAGCAGTTCTTC	CASSFPRSSYNEQFF
few	TRBV9	TRBD1	15	TRBJ1-2	TGTGCCAGCAGCGTAGGGGGACAGGCTAACTATGGCTACACCTTC	CASSVGGQANYGYTF
NA	TRBV6-1	NA	14	TRBJ2-7	TGTGCCAGCAGTGATGAGGTAGCAGATACGGGGCAGTACTTC	CASSDEVADTGQYF
NA	TRBV19	NA	13	TRBJ2-2	TGTGCCAGTAGTATAGTCCCCGGCGGGGAGCTGTTTTTT	CASSIVPGGELFF
NA	TRBV27	TRBD2	13	TRBJ2-7	TGTGCCAGCAGTAGATCGACTAGCGACAAGCAGTACTTC	CASSRSTSDKQYF
once	TRBV4-3	NA	13	TRBJ2-1	TGCGCCAGCAGCCCATGGGAAGTAGGTGAGCAGTTCTTC	CASSPWEVGEQFF
NA	TRBV9	TRBD2	14	TRBJ2-1	TGTGCCAGCAGCGTAGAAATTAGCGGGAATGAGCAGTTCTTC	CASSVEISGNEQFF
NA	TRBV5-6	TRBD1	15	TRBJ1-5	TGTGCCAGCAGCGTCACAGGGGGGCTTTATCAGCCCCAGCATTTT	CASSVTGGLYQPQHF
NA	TRBV11-2	TRBD1	16	TRBJ2-7	TGTGCCAGCAGCCTGAACCGCAGGGGGAACGGCTACGAGCAGTACTTC	CASSLNRRGNGYEQYF
once	TRBV29-1	NA	13	TRBJ2-1	TGCAGCGTTGAAGCAGCGGACTACAATGAGCAGTTCTTC	CSVEAADYNEQFF
NA	TRBV6-5	TRBD1	15	TRBJ2-1	TGTGCCAGCAGTTACTCGGGGACAGGGGTTAATGAGCAGTTCTTC	CASSYSGTGVNEQFF
NA	TRBV4-2	TRBD2	18	TRBJ2-2	TGTGCCAGCAGCCAAGATTTGACTAGCGGGAGGAAGGGAGAGGAGCTGTTTTTT	CASSQDLTSGRKGEELFF
NA	TRBV5-6	NA	13	TRBJ2-7	TGTGCCAGCAGCCGCGGCTCACAATACGAGCAGTACTTC	CASSRGSQYEQYF
NA	TRBV7-2	TRBD1	15	TRBJ2-7	TGTGCCAGCAGCCCCTGGACAGGGGGGTCCTACGAGCAGTACTTC	CASSPWTGGSYEQYF
once	TRBV7-8	NA	15	TRBJ2-1	TGTGCCAGCAGCTTGGGCGTGAGCTCCTACAATGAGCAGTTCTTC	CASSLGVSSYNEQFF
NA	TRBV29-1	TRBD2	13	TRBJ2-7	TGCAGCGTTAAGACTAGCGGATCCTACGAGCAGTACTTC	CSVKTSGSYEQYF
NA	TRBV19	NA	13	TRBJ2-5	TGTGCCAGTAGTAAAGCCAGACAAGAGACCCAGTACTTC	CASSKARQETQYF
once	TRBV7-2	NA	13	TRBJ2-7	TGTGCCAGCAGCTTAACTGGAACCTACGAGCAGTACTTC	CASSLTGTYEQYF
few	TRBV29-1	TRBD2	23	TRBJ2-5	TGCAGCGTTGATGGTTGGCGGACAGGCCGCGCGGGACTAGCGGGAGGACGGTGGGAGACCCAGTACTTC	CSVDGWRTGRAGLAGGRWETQYF
NA	TRBV10-2	NA	13	TRBJ2-1	TGCGCCAGCAGTGAGTCACCGTACAATGAGCAGTTCTTC	CASSESPYNEQFF
NA	TRBV6-1	TRBD1	14	TRBJ2-1	TGTGCCAGCAGTTCACAGGGGGCTTACAATGAGCAGTTCTTC	CASSSQGAYNEQFF
NA	TRBV27	NA	16	TRBJ2-7	TGTGCCAGCAGTTTAACCTACGGGACTCGGCTTTACGAGCAGTACTTC	CASSLTYGTRLYEQYF
NA	TRBV7-9	NA	14	TRBJ2-1	TGTGCCAGCAGCCACCTCGGGAGTATCAATGAGCAGTTCTTC	CASSHLGSINEQFF
NA	TRBV5-1	NA	14	TRBJ2-1	TGCGCCAGCAGCTTTCTCCAGCCAAACAATGAGCAGTTCTTC	CASSFLQPNNEQFF
NA	TRBV27	NA	16	TRBJ2-5	TGTGCCAGCAGTTTAAACGGCTACGGGGTCCAAGAGACCCAGTACTTC	CASSLNGYGVQETQYF
NA	TRBV27	TRBD2	15	TRBJ2-2	TGTGCCAGCAGTTTCGCCGGGAGGGGGTCTGGGGAGCTGTTTTTT	CASSFAGRGSGELFF
NA	TRBV5-1	NA	12	TRBJ1-4	TGCGCCAGCAGCCAGTTTAATGAAAAACTGTTTTTT	CASSQFNEKLFF
once	TRBV5-1	TRBD2	16	TRBJ2-3	TGCGCCAGCAGCTCTCGACCCGGGACTAGCAGAGATACGCAGTATTTT	CASSSRPGTSRDTQYF
NA	TRBV6-6	NA	15	TRBJ2-5	TGTGCCAGCAGTTACCAGAACGACAGGCAAGAGACCCAGTACTTC	CASSYQNDRQETQYF
NA	TRBV27	NA	11	TRBJ2-3	TGTGCCAGCAGCTCGGGACTGGGGCAGTATTTT	CASSSGLGQYF